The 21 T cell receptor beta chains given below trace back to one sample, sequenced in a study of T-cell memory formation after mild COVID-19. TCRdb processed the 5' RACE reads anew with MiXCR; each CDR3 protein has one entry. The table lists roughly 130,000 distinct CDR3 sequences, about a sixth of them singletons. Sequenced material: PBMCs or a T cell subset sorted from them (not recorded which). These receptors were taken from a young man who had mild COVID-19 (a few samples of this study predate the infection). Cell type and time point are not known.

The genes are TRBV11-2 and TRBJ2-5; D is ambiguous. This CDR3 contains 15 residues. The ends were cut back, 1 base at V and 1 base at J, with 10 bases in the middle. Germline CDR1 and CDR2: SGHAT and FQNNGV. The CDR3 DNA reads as TGTGCCAGCAGCTTAGCCCTTTTTGGCCAAGAGACCCAGTACTTC. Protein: CASSLALFGQETQYF.

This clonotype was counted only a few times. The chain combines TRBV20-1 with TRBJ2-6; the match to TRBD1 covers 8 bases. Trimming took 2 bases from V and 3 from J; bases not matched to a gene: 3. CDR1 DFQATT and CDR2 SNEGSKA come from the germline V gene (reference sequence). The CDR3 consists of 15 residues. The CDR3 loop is CSARTGGDGANVLTF. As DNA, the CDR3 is TGCAGTGCTAGAACAGGGGGAGATGGGGCCAACGTCCTGACTTTC.

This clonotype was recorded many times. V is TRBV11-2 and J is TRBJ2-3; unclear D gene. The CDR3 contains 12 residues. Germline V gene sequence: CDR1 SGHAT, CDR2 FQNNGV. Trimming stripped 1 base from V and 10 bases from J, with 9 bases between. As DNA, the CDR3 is TGTGCCAGCAGCTTAGGGGCCACCCCGCAGTATTTT. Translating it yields CASSLGATPQYF.

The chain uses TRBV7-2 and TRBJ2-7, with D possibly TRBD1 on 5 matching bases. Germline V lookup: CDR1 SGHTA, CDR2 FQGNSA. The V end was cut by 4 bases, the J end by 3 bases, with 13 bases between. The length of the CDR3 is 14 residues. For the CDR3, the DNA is TGTGCCAGCAGCTCGCCCCACCAGGGCTACGAGCAGTACTTC. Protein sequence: CASSSPHQGYEQYF.

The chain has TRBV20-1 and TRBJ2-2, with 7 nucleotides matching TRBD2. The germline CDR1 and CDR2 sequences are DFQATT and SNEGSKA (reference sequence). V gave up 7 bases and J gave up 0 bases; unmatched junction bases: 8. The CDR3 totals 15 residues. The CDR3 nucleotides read TGCAGTGGGCTAGCGGTCTACTCGAACACCGGGGAGCTGTTTTTT. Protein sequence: CSGLAVYSNTGELFF.

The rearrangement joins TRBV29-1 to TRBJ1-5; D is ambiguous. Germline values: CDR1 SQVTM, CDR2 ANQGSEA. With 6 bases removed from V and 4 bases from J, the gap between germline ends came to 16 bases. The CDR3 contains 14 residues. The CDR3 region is CSVQEPAGNQPQHF. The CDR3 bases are TGCAGCGTCCAAGAGCCCGCGGGAAATCAGCCCCAGCATTTT.

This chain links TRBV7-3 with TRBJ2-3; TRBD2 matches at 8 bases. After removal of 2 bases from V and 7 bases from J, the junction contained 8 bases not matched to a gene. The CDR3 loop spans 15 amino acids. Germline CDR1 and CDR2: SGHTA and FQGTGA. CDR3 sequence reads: CASSLLRGGLNTQYF. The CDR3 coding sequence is TGTGCCAGCAGCTTACTCCGGGGGGGATTGAATACGCAGTATTTT.

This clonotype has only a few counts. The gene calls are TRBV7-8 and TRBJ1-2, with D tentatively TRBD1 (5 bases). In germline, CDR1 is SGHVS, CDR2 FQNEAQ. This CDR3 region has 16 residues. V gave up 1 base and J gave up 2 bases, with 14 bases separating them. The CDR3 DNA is TGTGCCAGCAGCTTAGTACATGCAGGGCTAAACTATGGCTACACCTTC. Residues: CASSLVHAGLNYGYTF.

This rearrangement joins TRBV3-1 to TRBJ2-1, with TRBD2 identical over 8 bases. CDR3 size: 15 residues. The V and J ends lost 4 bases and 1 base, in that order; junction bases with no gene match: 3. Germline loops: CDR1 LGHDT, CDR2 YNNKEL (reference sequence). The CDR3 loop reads CASSRSGGSYNEQFF. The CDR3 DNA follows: TGTGCCAGCAGCCGGAGCGGGGGATCCTACAATGAGCAGTTCTTC.

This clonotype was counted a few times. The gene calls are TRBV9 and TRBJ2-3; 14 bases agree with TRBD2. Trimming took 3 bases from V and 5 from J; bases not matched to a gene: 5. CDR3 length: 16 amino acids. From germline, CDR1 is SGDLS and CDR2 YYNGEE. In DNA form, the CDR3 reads TGTGCCAGCAGCGCCCGGACTAGCGGGGGGTTAGATACGCAGTATTTT. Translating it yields CASSARTSGGLDTQYF.

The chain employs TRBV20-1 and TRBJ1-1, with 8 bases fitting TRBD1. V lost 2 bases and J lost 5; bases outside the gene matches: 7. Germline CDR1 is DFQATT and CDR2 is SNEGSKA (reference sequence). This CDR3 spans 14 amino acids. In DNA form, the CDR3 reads TGCAGTGCTAGATCTTGGACAGGGCTGACTGAAGCTTTCTTT. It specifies CSARSWTGLTEAFF.

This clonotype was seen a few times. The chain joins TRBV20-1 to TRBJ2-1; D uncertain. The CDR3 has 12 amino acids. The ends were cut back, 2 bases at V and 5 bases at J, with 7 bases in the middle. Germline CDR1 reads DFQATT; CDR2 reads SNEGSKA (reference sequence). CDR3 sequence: CSARHINNEQFF. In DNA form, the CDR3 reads TGCAGTGCTAGACACATAAACAATGAGCAGTTCTTC.

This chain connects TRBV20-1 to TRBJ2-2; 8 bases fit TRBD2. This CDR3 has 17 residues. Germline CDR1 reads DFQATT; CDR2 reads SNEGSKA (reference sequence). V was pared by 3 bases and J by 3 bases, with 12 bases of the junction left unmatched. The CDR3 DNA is TGCAGTGCTAGGGTTACGTCGGGGGGGCCTCACACCGGGGAGCTGTTTTTT. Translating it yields CSARVTSGGPHTGELFF.

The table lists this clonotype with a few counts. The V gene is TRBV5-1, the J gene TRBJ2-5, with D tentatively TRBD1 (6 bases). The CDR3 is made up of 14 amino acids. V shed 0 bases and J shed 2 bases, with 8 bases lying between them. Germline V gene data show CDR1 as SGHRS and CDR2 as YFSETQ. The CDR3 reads CASSLETGQETQYF. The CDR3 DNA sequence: TGCGCCAGCAGCTTGGAAACAGGGCAAGAGACCCAGTACTTC.

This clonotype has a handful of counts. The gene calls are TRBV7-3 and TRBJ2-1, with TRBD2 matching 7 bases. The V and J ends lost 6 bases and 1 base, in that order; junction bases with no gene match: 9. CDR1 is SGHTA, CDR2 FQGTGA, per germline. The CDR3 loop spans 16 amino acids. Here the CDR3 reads CASRVTGTTSYNEQFF. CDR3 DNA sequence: TGTGCCAGCAGGGTAACCGGGACTACATCCTACAATGAGCAGTTCTTC.

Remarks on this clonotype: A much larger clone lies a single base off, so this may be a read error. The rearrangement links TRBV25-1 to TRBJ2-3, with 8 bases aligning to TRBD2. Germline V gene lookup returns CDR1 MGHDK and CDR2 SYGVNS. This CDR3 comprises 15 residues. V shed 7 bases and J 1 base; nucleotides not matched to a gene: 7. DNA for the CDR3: TGTGCCAGCACCCCAACGCGGGGGGGCACAGATACGCAGTATTTT. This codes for CASTPTRGGTDTQYF.

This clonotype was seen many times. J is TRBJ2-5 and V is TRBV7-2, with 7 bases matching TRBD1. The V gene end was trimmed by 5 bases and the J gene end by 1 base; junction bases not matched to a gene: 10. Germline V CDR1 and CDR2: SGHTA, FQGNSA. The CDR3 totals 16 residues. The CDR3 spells CASSRGTDPTQETQYF. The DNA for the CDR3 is TGTGCCAGCAGCCGTGGGACAGATCCAACCCAAGAGACCCAGTACTTC.

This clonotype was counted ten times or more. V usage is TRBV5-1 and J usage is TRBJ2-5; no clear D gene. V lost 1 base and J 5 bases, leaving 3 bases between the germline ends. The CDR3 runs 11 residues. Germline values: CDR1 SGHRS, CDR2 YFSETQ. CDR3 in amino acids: CASSLSETQYF. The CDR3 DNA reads TGCGCCAGCAGCTTGTCGGAGACCCAGTACTTC.

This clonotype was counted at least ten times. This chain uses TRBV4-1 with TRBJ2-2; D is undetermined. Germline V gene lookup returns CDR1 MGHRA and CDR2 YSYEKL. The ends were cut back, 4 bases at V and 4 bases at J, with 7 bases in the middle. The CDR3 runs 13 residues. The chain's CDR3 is CASSPTGTGELFF. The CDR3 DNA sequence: TGCGCCAGCAGCCCCACCGGCACCGGGGAGCTGTTTTTT.

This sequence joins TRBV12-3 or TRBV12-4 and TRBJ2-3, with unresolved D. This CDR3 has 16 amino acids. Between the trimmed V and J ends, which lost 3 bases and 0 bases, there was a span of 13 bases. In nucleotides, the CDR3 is TGTGCCAGCAGTTTTCGGCGGAAGTCTAGCACAGATACGCAGTATTTT. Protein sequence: CASSFRRKSSTDTQYF.

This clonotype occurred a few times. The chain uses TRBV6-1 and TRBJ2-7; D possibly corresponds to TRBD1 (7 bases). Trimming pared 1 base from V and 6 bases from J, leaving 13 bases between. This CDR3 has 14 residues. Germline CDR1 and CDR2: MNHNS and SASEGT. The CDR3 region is CASSEVGQGGEQYF. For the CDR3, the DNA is TGTGCCAGCAGTGAAGTTGGGCAGGGGGGCGAGCAGTACTTC.